This T cell receptor beta chain was recovered during a study of T cell changes during pregnancy in multiple sclerosis. V gave up 0 bases and J gave up 4 bases, with 18 bases separating them. The germline CDR1 and CDR2 sequences are GTSNPN and SVGIG (reference sequence). The CDR3 contains 16 residues. Using immunoSEQ multiplex PCR, the repertoire was profiled, and TCRdb retains in-frame clones only, with some absent. In the table there are 45,000 to 50,000 clones, 91% of which are singletons. The specimen comprised CD8+ T cells from peripheral blood mononuclear cells, sampled after pregnancy. V usage is TRBV30 and J usage is TRBJ1-2; tentatively, D is TRBD1 (6 bases). The TCR was taken from a female donor with multiple sclerosis, enrolled in a pregnancy study. The CDR3 loop reads CAWSVQGWGRSYGYTF. The CDR3 DNA reads TGTGCCTGGAGTGTACAGGGTTGGGGAAGAAGCTATGGCTACACCTTC.